Each of the 29 T cell receptor beta chains below was sequenced from the same sample in a study of cytomegalovirus exposure and HLA in healthy donors. Researchers ran the PCR with 60 Vbeta and 13 Jbeta primers. The method was immunoSEQ multiplex PCR; TCRdb's version includes in-frame clones alone and lacks a portion of them. This table holds approximately 130,000 clones, 82% found once. Sequencing input: PBMCs. The receptors were gathered from a young woman in good health and CMV-seronegative.

The chain recombines TRBV29-1 with TRBJ2-2; the D is unclear. The CDR3 runs to 13 residues. V was pared by 3 bases and J by 0 bases, with 5 bases between. Germline lookup yields CDR1 SQVTM and CDR2 ANQGSEA. The CDR3, as DNA: TGCAGCGTTGAGAGGTCGAACACCGGGGAGCTGTTTTTT. It is translated as CSVERSNTGELFF.

This chain links TRBV6-8 with TRBJ2-2, with D possibly being TRBD1 (6 bases). Germline CDR1 MNHGY, CDR2 SAAAGT. The CDR3 length is 15 residues. Trimming left V 5 bases short and J 1 base short, with 11 bases between. This chain's CDR3 is CASSPDRMNTGELFF. CDR3 bases: TGTGCCAGCAGTCCCGACAGGATGAACACCGGGGAGCTGTTTTTT.

The chain links TRBV25-1 to TRBJ1-1; D is unresolved. Trimming pared 6 bases from V and 6 bases from J, leaving 17 bases between. The CDR3 contains 14 residues. Germline CDR1 reads MGHDK; CDR2 reads SYGVNS. The CDR3, as DNA: TGTGCCAGCAGCCGAATGGTAGAGAGGGCTGAAGCTTTCTTT. Translated: CASSRMVERAEAFF.

The V gene is TRBV6-4, the J gene TRBJ1-3; D perhaps matches TRBD1 (5 bases). Germline loops: CDR1 MRHNA, CDR2 SNTAGT. The CDR3 runs to 15 residues. V shed 7 bases and J shed 0 bases, with 13 bases lying between them. The CDR3 sequence: CASTSDSPSGNTIYF. CDR3 coding DNA: TGTGCCAGCACCTCCGACAGTCCCTCTGGAAACACCATATATTTT.

In this sample, this clone turned up a few times. The chain employs TRBV2 and TRBJ1-5, with D unclear. The CDR3 has 15 amino acids. The germline CDR1 and CDR2 sequences are SNHLY and FYNNEI. Trimming took off 6 bases at V and 1 base at J, with 13 bases between the two ends. CDR3 amino acids: CASSRPARSNQPQHF. The CDR3 coding sequence is TGTGCCAGCAGCCGGCCCGCGAGGAGCAATCAGCCCCAGCATTTT.

This clone showed up just once. V usage is TRBV5-1 and J usage is TRBJ1-1; D unclear. Germline lookup yields CDR1 SGHRS and CDR2 YFSETQ. V was cut by 4 bases and J by 5 bases, with 12 bases left in between. The CDR3 runs 13 residues. DNA for the CDR3: TGCGCCAGCAGCCCCGGGGTTAGGACTGAAGCTTTCTTT. This translates into CASSPGVRTEAFF.

This chain links TRBV19 with TRBJ2-1; no reliable D call. Trimming stripped 5 bases from V and 4 bases from J, with 12 bases between. Germline CDR1 and CDR2: LNHDA and SQIVND (reference sequence). This CDR3 contains 14 residues. Here the CDR3 reads CASSLSGYYNEQFF. The CDR3 nucleotides read TGTGCCAGTAGTCTCTCGGGTTATTACAATGAGCAGTTCTTC. Full variable domain (outside the CDR3, taken from reference TRBV19 and TRBJ2-1): DGGITQSPKYLFRKEGQNVTLSCEQNLNHDAMYWYRQDPGQGLRLIYYSQIVNDFQKGDIAEGYSVSREKKESFPLTVTSAQKNPTAFYLCASSLSGYYNEQFFGPGTRLTVL.

This clone appeared a few times. The J gene is TRBJ1-2, the V gene TRBV29-1; D is ambiguous. The CDR3 is made up of 12 amino acids. Germline CDR1 and CDR2: SQVTM and ANQGSEA. The V and J ends lost 6 bases and 9 bases respectively, with 17 bases between them. The CDR3 nucleotides read TGCAGCGTACTGCGCTTGGGCGCACGCTACACCTTC. Translation gives CSVLRLGARYTF.

The chain links TRBV19 to TRBJ2-1; 14 bases are shared with TRBD2. V trimming: 3 bases; J trimming: 0 bases; junction bases outside the gene matches: 4. The CDR3 contains 18 residues. The germline V gene has CDR1 LNHDA and CDR2 SQIVND (reference sequence). CDR3 sequence: CASSIWGTSGSSYNEQFF. The CDR3 region has the DNA TGTGCCAGTAGTATTTGGGGGACTAGCGGGAGCTCCTACAATGAGCAGTTCTTC.

Comment on this clone: At one end, the junction sequence differs from germline, possibly due to a read error. The chain employs TRBV29-1 and TRBJ2-4; maybe TRBD2 (5 bases). CDR1 and CDR2 from the germline V gene are SQVTM and ANQGSEA. The CDR3 extends over 13 amino acids. In DNA form, the CDR3 reads TGCAGCGTTGGGACCCTGAGGGAAAACAGTCAGTACTTC. This codes for CSVGTLRENSQYF.

The V call is TRBV4-2, the J call TRBJ2-7; 7 bases fit TRBD1. There are 16 residues in the CDR3. The J segment lost 2 bases and the V segment lost 0 bases, leaving 7 bases of the junction unmatched. CDR1 LGHNA and CDR2 YNFKEQ come from the germline V gene. CDR3 loop: CASSQETGTDTYEQYF. CDR3 sequence (DNA): TGTGCCAGCAGCCAAGAGACCGGGACAGATACCTACGAGCAGTACTTC.

V and J are TRBV5-1 and TRBJ1-2; D not certain. Germline CDR1 reads SGHRS; CDR2 reads YFSETQ. This CDR3 comprises 16 residues. V lost 6 bases, J lost 0 bases, and 18 bases lay in between. The CDR3 loop is CASTLWSGSSNYGYTF. The CDR3 bases are TGCGCCAGCACTCTTTGGTCGGGTTCTTCTAACTATGGCTACACCTTC.

The chain has TRBV4-2 and TRBJ2-2; tentative D call: TRBD1 (6 bases). Looked up from germline, CDR1 is LGHNA and CDR2 is YNFKEQ. This CDR3 comprises 18 residues. The V end lost 0 bases, the J end lost 2 bases, and 16 bases lay between the germline ends. CDR3 nucleotide sequence: TGTGCCAGCAGCCAAGATTTTTTAGGGGGTCTAAACACCGGGGAGCTGTTTTTT. This codes for CASSQDFLGGLNTGELFF.

The V and J genes are TRBV7-8 and TRBJ1-1, with a tentative D call TRBD1 (5 bases). Germline V gene lookup returns CDR1 SGHVS and CDR2 FQNEAQ. With 5 bases removed from V and 12 bases from J, the gap between germline ends came to 19 bases. This CDR3 is 13 amino acids long. The CDR3 DNA follows: TGTGCCAGCAGCATAGACCGGGCTAGGGGAACTTTCTTT. This codes for CASSIDRARGTFF.

The rearrangement uses TRBV29-1 and TRBJ2-5; 7 bases line up with TRBD2. The V gene end was trimmed by 0 bases and the J gene end by 5 bases; junction bases not matched to a gene: 0. The CDR3 length is 12 residues. CDR1 and CDR2 (germline): SQVTM, ANQGSEA. The CDR3 region has the DNA TGCAGCGTTGAAGAGGGAGGGGAGACCCAGTACTTC. Translated: CSVEEGGETQYF.

The chain combines TRBV5-4 with TRBJ1-1, with D possibly being TRBD1 (5 bases). This CDR3 is built from 15 residues. The V gene's germline CDR1 is SGHNT and CDR2 YYREEE (reference sequence). The ends were cut back, 4 bases at V and 4 bases at J, with 17 bases in the middle. In DNA form, the CDR3 reads TGTGCCAGCAGCCTTGGCGGACAAGTGGGCACTGAAGCTTTCTTT. This translates into CASSLGGQVGTEAFF.

The chain links TRBV6-5 to TRBJ2-5, with D perhaps TRBD2 (5 bases). V lost 0 bases and J 9 bases, leaving 17 bases between the germline ends. CDR1 and CDR2 (germline): MNHEY, SVGAGI. CDR3 length equals 15 residues. The CDR3 loop reads CASSYSISGIGAQYF. The CDR3 region has the DNA TGTGCCAGCAGTTACTCGATAAGCGGAATTGGGGCCCAGTACTTC.

The V and J genes are TRBV27 and TRBJ1-6; 8 nucleotides align to TRBD1. CDR3 length: 14 amino acids. With V trimmed by 6 bases and J by 9 bases, 7 bases remained unmatched. CDR1 and CDR2 from the germline V gene are MNHEY and SMNVEV (reference sequence). The CDR3 protein is CASRITGGGSPLHF. In DNA form, the CDR3 reads TGTGCCAGCAGGATAACAGGGGGAGGTTCACCCCTCCACTTT.

This sequence joins TRBV10-2 and TRBJ2-1; maybe TRBD2 (7 bases). The CDR3 consists of 13 residues. Between the trimmed V and J ends, which lost 7 bases and 9 bases, there was a span of 16 bases. Germline values: CDR1 WSHSY, CDR2 SAAADI. CDR3 residues: CASMAGASPEQFF. The CDR3 DNA is TGCGCCAGCATGGCGGGGGCCTCCCCTGAGCAGTTCTTC.

CDR3 in DNA: TGCGCCAGCAGCTTGGAGGAACGGAGACTCTACGAGCAGTACTTC. It encodes CASSLEERRLYEQYF. This chain uses TRBV5-1 with TRBJ2-7; D uncertain. Germline CDR1 reads SGHRS; CDR2 reads YFSETQ. The CDR3 is 15 residues long. Trimming cost V 0 bases and J 3 bases, with 13 bases left between them.

The J gene is TRBJ1-4, the V gene TRBV10-3, with 7 bases fitting TRBD1. V dropped 10 bases and J dropped 8; count of bases not matched to a gene: 13. CDR1 is ENHRY and CDR2 is SYGVKD in the germline V gene. The CDR3 totals 14 residues. The CDR3 here is CATGGGGSSEKLFF. As DNA, the CDR3 is TGTGCCACCGGAGGAGGGGGCAGTTCGGAAAAACTGTTTTTT.

The chain uses TRBV27 and TRBJ1-1, with D tentatively TRBD1 (5 bases). With 0 bases removed from V and 4 bases from J, the gap between germline ends came to 9 bases. CDR3 size: 14 residues. Germline V gene lookup returns CDR1 MNHEY and CDR2 SMNVEV (reference sequence). The CDR3 bases are TGTGCCAGCAGTTTATCGGGGGGTGGCACTGAAGCTTTCTTT. Translating gives CASSLSGGGTEAFF.

The rearrangement links TRBV7-6 to TRBJ1-3; tentatively, D is TRBD1 (5 bases). Trimming cost V 1 base and J 7 bases, with 11 bases left between them. Germline V CDR1 and CDR2: SGHVS, FNYEAQ. The CDR3 spans 14 residues. CDR3 sequence (DNA): TGTGCCAGCAGCTTAGGGGGGGGTTGGAACACCATATATTTT. Its translation is CASSLGGGWNTIYF.

The rearrangement joins TRBV7-2 to TRBJ2-1; TRBD2 might be the D (5 bases). Germline V gene sequence: CDR1 SGHTA, CDR2 FQGNSA. The CDR3 totals 15 residues. Deletions cut 7 bases from V and 2 bases from J, with 15 bases between. The CDR3 loop is CASTSRRKPYNEQFF. CDR3 nucleotide sequence: TGTGCCAGCACCTCCCGGAGGAAGCCCTACAATGAGCAGTTCTTC.

The CDR3 DNA follows: TGCGCCAGCAGTAGGGGTACTGAAGCTTTCTTT. Translated, it gives CASSRGTEAFF. The rearrangement links TRBV10-1 to TRBJ1-1, with D possibly TRBD1 on 5 matching bases. This CDR3 spans 11 amino acids. Germline CDR1 is WNHNN and CDR2 is SYGVQD (reference sequence). V lost 5 bases to trimming and J lost 5 bases, with 6 bases between them.

The chain links TRBV29-1 to TRBJ2-7; TRBD1 aligns across 7 bases. In germline, CDR1 is SQVTM, CDR2 ANQGSEA. V dropped 7 bases and J dropped 2; count of bases not matched to a gene: 11. The CDR3 loop spans 14 amino acids. The CDR3: CSGRWDRPPYEQYF. CDR3 coding DNA: TGCAGCGGTCGATGGGACAGACCACCCTACGAGCAGTACTTC.

The gene calls are TRBV2 and TRBJ1-2; no definite D call. The CDR3 consists of 16 residues. Per germline, CDR1 SNHLY and CDR2 FYNNEI. V was pared by 2 bases and J by 5 bases, with 18 bases between. The CDR3 reads CASSESFAQAIYGYTF. The DNA for the CDR3 is TGTGCCAGCAGTGAATCCTTCGCCCAGGCCATATATGGCTACACCTTC.

The V call is TRBV6-5, the J call TRBJ1-3, with a possible D match to TRBD1 (6 bases). CDR1 and CDR2 from the germline V gene are MNHEY and SVGAGI. V dropped 0 bases and J dropped 6 bases, with 12 bases sitting between them. CDR3 length: 15 amino acids. CDR3 loop: CASSYSIQGENTIYF. CDR3 DNA sequence: TGTGCCAGCAGTTACTCGATACAGGGAGAAAACACCATATATTTT.

The CDR3 here is CASSSVGQARYEQYF. The CDR3 DNA reads TGTGCCAGCAGTTCCGTCGGACAAGCCCGTTACGAGCAGTACTTC. The J gene is TRBJ2-7, the V gene TRBV6-5, with D perhaps TRBD1 (5 bases). V lost 4 bases to trimming and J lost 4 bases, with 17 bases between them. The CDR3 sequence is 15 residues long. The germline CDR1 and CDR2 sequences are MNHEY and SVGAGI.